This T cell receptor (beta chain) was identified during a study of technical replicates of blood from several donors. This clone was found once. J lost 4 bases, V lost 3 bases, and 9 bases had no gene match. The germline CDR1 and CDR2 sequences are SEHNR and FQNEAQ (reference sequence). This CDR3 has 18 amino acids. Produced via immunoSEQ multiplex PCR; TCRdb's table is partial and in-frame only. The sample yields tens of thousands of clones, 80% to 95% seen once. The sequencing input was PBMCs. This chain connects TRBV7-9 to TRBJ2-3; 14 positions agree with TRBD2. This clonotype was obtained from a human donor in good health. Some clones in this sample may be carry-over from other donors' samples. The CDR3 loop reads CASSFGLAGGPGADTQYF. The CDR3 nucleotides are TGTGCCAGCAGCTTCGGACTAGCGGGGGGACCAGGAGCAGATACGCAGTATTTT. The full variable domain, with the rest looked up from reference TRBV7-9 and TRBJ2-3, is DTGVSQNPRHKITKRGQNVTFRCDPISEHNRLYWYRQTLGQGPEFLTYFQNEAQLEKSRLLSDRFSAERPKGSFSTLEIQRTEQGDSAMYLCASSFGLAGGPGADTQYFGPGTRLTVL.